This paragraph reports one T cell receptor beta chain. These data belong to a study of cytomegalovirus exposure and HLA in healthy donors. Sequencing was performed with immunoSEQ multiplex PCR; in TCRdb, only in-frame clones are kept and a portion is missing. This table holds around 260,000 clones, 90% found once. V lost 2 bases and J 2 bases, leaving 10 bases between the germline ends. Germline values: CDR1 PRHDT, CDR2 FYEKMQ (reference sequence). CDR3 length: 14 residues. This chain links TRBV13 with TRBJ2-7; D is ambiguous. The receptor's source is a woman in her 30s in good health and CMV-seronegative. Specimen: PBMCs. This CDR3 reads CASSLIGGTYEQYF. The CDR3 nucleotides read TGTGCCAGCAGCTTAATAGGCGGAACCTACGAGCAGTACTTC.